The present TCR beta chain was sequenced within a study of identical twins. Ten or more counts support this clonotype. One end of the junction fails to match germline, which may point to a read error. The CDR3 is 13 residues long. Germline lookup yields CDR1 LGHDT and CDR2 YNNKEL (reference sequence). TCRdb processed the 5' RACE reads anew with MiXCR; each CDR3 protein has one entry. In the table there are hundreds of thousands of distinct CDR3 sequences, under 9% of which are singletons. These data are also associated with another study on yellow fever vaccine responses in identical twins.

The TCR originated in a woman aged 18-29 years in good health. Sequenced input: PBMCs. The rearrangement joins TRBV3-1 to TRBJ2-7, with D unclear. CDR3 nucleotides: TGCGCCAGCAGCCAAGACTGGAGCTACGAGCAGTACTTC. Encoded protein: CASSQDWSYEQYF.